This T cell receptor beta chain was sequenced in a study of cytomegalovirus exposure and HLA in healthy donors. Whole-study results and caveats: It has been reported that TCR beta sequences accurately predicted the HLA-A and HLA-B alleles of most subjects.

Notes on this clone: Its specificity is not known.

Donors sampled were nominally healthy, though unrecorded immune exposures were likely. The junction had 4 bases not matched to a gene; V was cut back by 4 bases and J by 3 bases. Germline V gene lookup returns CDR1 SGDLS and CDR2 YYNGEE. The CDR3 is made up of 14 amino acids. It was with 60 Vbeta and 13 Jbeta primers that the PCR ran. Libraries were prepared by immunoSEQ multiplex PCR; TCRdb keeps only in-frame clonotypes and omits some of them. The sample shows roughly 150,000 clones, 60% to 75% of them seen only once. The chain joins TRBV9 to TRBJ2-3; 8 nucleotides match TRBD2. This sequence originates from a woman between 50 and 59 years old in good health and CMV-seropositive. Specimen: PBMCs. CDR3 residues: CASSPGLATDTQYF. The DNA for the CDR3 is TGTGCCAGCAGCCCTGGACTAGCAACAGATACGCAGTATTTT.